This T cell receptor (beta chain) derives from a study of T-cell memory formation after mild COVID-19. V lost 1 base, J lost 2 bases, and 9 bases stayed unmatched. CDR1 is SEHNR and CDR2 is FQNEAQ in the germline V gene (reference sequence). This CDR3 region has 19 residues. This clonotype has more than one count but fewer than ten. The antigen remains unidentified. After 5'RACE with constant-segment primers, TCR alpha and TCR beta cDNA libraries carrying sample barcodes and UMIs were obtained. TCRdb called the 5' RACE reads again in MiXCR, with one record for every CDR3 protein. This table has under 400,000 distinct CDR3 sequences, approximately 27% appearing once. Regarding the study as a whole: Among clones contracting day 15 to 85, CD4/CD8 was balanced, whereas later expanders leaned CD4+. Second-wave clones peaking on day 37 lacked confirmed SARS-CoV-2 specificity.

Sequencing input: PBMCs or a T cell subset sorted from them (not recorded which). This clonotype was obtained from an adult woman who had mild COVID-19 (a few samples of this study predate the infection). Cell type and time point are not known. The V call is TRBV7-9, the J call TRBJ2-7, with 15 bases identical to TRBD2. The CDR3 DNA sequence: TGTGCCAGCAGCTTAGTACGGGGACTAGCGGGGGGCCATACCTACGAGCAGTACTTC. Its protein is CASSLVRGLAGGHTYEQYF. Looking up the rest from reference TRBV7-9 and TRBJ2-7 gives the full variable domain: DTGVSQNPRHKITKRGQNVTFRCDPISEHNRLYWYRQTLGQGPEFLTYFQNEAQLEKSRLLSDRFSAERPKGSFSTLEIQRTEQGDSAMYLCASSLVRGLAGGHTYEQYFGPGTRLTVT.